These 5 T cell receptor beta chains share one sample of origin, sequenced in a study of shared clonotypes between healthy human individuals. Sequenced by immunoSEQ multiplex PCR; TCRdb stores in-frame clones only, minus some. The sample yields about 700,000 clones, roughly nine tenths seen once. Only CD45RO-negative cells positively selected for CCR7 counted as naive CD8 cells, so terminally differentiated effector memory CD45RA+ cells were excluded. The sample comprised naive CD8+ T cells sorted from blood. Every receptor here comes from a man aged 25 to 45 in good health.

This clone was seen only once. V is TRBV6-5 and J is TRBJ2-7; 10 bases match TRBD2. Trimming at V came to 4 bases and at J to 3 bases, leaving 3 bases not matched to a gene. Germline V gene data show CDR1 as MNHEY and CDR2 as SVGAGI. The CDR3 runs to 14 residues. The CDR3 sequence is CASSSSGGNYEQYF. The CDR3 DNA reads as TGTGCCAGCAGTTCTAGCGGGGGAAACTACGAGCAGTACTTC.

The rearrangement joins TRBV4-1 to TRBJ1-1, with a weak D call TRBD1 (6 bases). The V gene lost 1 base and the J gene lost 5 bases, with 11 bases spanning the gap. Germline CDR1 reads MGHRA; CDR2 reads YSYEKL. CDR3 length: 14 amino acids. The CDR3 DNA sequence: TGCGCCAGCAGCCAAGGAGGGGGTGGGACTGAAGCTTTCTTT. Protein: CASSQGGGGTEAFF.

The rearrangement uses TRBV5-8 and TRBJ2-5; D may be TRBD1 or TRBD2 (6 bases each). This CDR3 has 15 amino acids. Per the germline V gene, CDR1 is SGHTS and CDR2 is YDEGEE. V was shortened by 4 bases and J by 1 base, with 14 bases between the two germline ends. The DNA of the CDR3 is TGTGCCAGCAGCCGTTGGGGGGCACGCCAAGAGACCCAGTACTTC. Protein product: CASSRWGARQETQYF.

The chain carries TRBV27 and TRBJ1-4; weak D call: TRBD1 (5 bases). Trimming left V 3 bases short and J 0 bases short, with 17 bases between. This CDR3 contains 18 residues. The germline gives CDR1 MNHEY, CDR2 SMNVEV (reference sequence). The CDR3 region has the DNA TGTGCCAGCAGTTTGTACGCGGAAAAAGGGGCAACTAATGAAAAACTGTTTTTT. Translation: CASSLYAEKGATNEKLFF.

V is TRBV7-9 and J is TRBJ1-1; D is undetermined. V shed 2 bases and J shed 0 bases, with 10 bases lying between them. Germline CDR1 and CDR2: SEHNR and FQNEAQ (reference sequence). This CDR3 region has 15 residues. The CDR3 sequence: CASSLSGSVNTEAFF. CDR3 nucleotide sequence: TGTGCCAGCAGCTTAAGTGGCAGTGTGAACACTGAAGCTTTCTTT.